The 24 T cell receptor beta chains below all came from one sample that was sequenced in a study of blood T cell repertoires in COVID-19. The method was immunoSEQ multiplex PCR; TCRdb's version includes in-frame clones alone and lacks a portion of them. The sample consists of about 310,000 clones, around 87% of them appearing once. The sample was peripheral blood. The receptors here all came from a woman in her 50s who had recovered from COVID-19.

The J gene is TRBJ2-5, the V gene TRBV10-3; 8 bases map to TRBD1. V lost 4 bases to trimming and J lost 2 bases; unmatched junction nucleotides: 0. The germline CDR1 and CDR2 sequences are ENHRY and SYGVKD. There are 13 residues in the CDR3. CDR3 residues: CAISGQGQETQYF. The CDR3 region has the DNA TGTGCCATCAGTGGACAGGGGCAAGAGACCCAGTACTTC.

The chain is built from TRBV4-3 and TRBJ2-2; 8 bases agree with TRBD1. The CDR3 extends over 16 amino acids. The V and J ends lost 0 bases and 6 bases, in that order; junction bases with no gene match: 6. Germline CDR1 and CDR2: LGHNA and YSLEER. The CDR3 sequence: CASSQDLQGAAGELFF. CDR3 nucleotide sequence: TGCGCCAGCAGCCAAGACCTGCAGGGGGCAGCCGGGGAGCTGTTTTTT.

The chain has TRBV7-3 and TRBJ1-5, with D possibly TRBD1 on 6 matching bases. CDR3 length: 16 amino acids. Per the germline V gene, CDR1 is SGHTA and CDR2 is FQGTGA. V was pared by 1 base and J by 9 bases, with 19 bases between. CDR3 residues: CASSLILWGRLPPQHF. The CDR3 nucleotides read TGTGCCAGCAGCTTAATTCTGTGGGGGCGCCTTCCGCCCCAGCATTTT.

Turning to this clone: In the same sample, other DNA sequences code for this CDR3. This CDR3 is CASSIGGYNEQFF. The CDR3, as DNA: TGTGCCAGTAGTATCGGAGGGTACAATGAGCAGTTCTTC. The chain combines TRBV19 with TRBJ2-1; the D gene is possibly TRBD2 (6 bases). The CDR3 has 13 amino acids. Germline V gene lookup returns CDR1 LNHDA and CDR2 SQIVND (reference sequence). V was shortened by 3 bases and J by 4 bases, with 7 bases between the two germline ends.

The chain combines TRBV5-8 with TRBJ2-7, with 7 bases matching TRBD2. This CDR3 region has 17 residues. The V segment lost 1 base and the J segment 4 bases; nucleotides outside the gene matches: 14. In germline, CDR1 is SGHTS, CDR2 YDEGEE. CDR3 loop: CASSLFREGRRGYEQYF. The DNA for the CDR3 is TGTGCCAGCAGCTTGTTTAGGGAGGGGCGGCGTGGATACGAGCAGTACTTC.

The J gene is TRBJ2-1, the V gene TRBV7-2, with D maybe TRBD2 (6 bases). Germline CDR1 is SGHTA and CDR2 is FQGNSA. Deletions cut 6 bases from V and 2 bases from J, with 14 bases between. There are 15 residues in the CDR3. CDR3 residues: CASRSAGNTYNEQFF. CDR3 DNA sequence: TGTGCCAGCAGATCCGCGGGGAATACCTACAATGAGCAGTTCTTC.

The chain combines TRBV5-4 with TRBJ2-1; TRBD2 agrees at 9 bases. The CDR3 runs 16 residues. The germline gives CDR1 SGHNT, CDR2 YYREEE (reference sequence). Unmatched junction bases numbered 11, after V lost 4 bases and J lost 6 bases. The CDR3 spells CASSPNSGSIVNEQFF. Written as DNA, the CDR3 is TGTGCCAGCAGCCCGAATAGCGGGAGCATCGTCAATGAGCAGTTCTTC.

This clone was detected only once. This chain links TRBV18 with TRBJ1-6; 7 bases agree with TRBD1. The length of the CDR3 is 15 residues. After removal of 3 bases from V and 9 bases from J, the junction contained 8 bases not matched to a gene. Germline values: CDR1 KGHSH, CDR2 LQKENI. The CDR3 protein is CASSPEDRVGSPLHF. DNA for the CDR3: TGTGCCAGCTCACCTGAAGACAGGGTTGGTTCACCCCTCCACTTT.

This clone was picked up one time. V gene TRBV10-3 combines with J gene TRBJ1-5; 8 nucleotides match TRBD1. The V gene's germline CDR1 is ENHRY and CDR2 SYGVKD. V dropped 9 bases and J dropped 6; count of bases not matched to a gene: 10. The CDR3 runs to 14 residues. CDR3 DNA sequence: TGTGCCATTTGGACAGGGCTTAGGCCTCAGCCCCAGCATTTT. Protein sequence: CAIWTGLRPQPQHF.

The genes are TRBV5-6 and TRBJ2-3; D gene unclear. Germline V gene data show CDR1 as SGHDT and CDR2 as YYEEEE. This CDR3 region has 11 residues. The V gene lost 2 bases and the J gene lost 6 bases, with 4 bases spanning the gap. The CDR3 spells CASSFQDTQYF. The CDR3 DNA reads as TGTGCCAGCAGCTTCCAGGATACGCAGTATTTT.

The rearrangement links TRBV5-1 to TRBJ2-3; 9 bases are shared with TRBD1. This CDR3 spans 15 amino acids. Germline CDR1 and CDR2: SGHRS and YFSETQ. The V segment lost 4 bases and the J segment 1 base; nucleotides outside the gene matches: 4. CDR3 bases: TGCGCCAGCAGCCCTAGGACAGGGGGCACAGATACGCAGTATTTT. Translating gives CASSPRTGGTDTQYF.

The chain links TRBV7-8 to TRBJ1-1; TRBD1 might be the D (6 bases). V dropped 5 bases and J dropped 6 bases, with 10 bases sitting between them. CDR1 SGHVS and CDR2 FQNEAQ come from the germline V gene. The CDR3 is 12 amino acids. CDR3 coding DNA: TGTGCCAGCAGCCTACAGGGCTCTGAAGCTTTCTTT. Its translation: CASSLQGSEAFF.

This clone came up once. The chain links TRBV19 to TRBJ1-1, with D perhaps TRBD1 (5 bases). Per the germline V gene, CDR1 is LNHDA and CDR2 is SQIVND (reference sequence). This CDR3 comprises 13 residues. With 7 bases removed from V and 5 bases from J, the gap between germline ends came to 14 bases. The CDR3 region is CASTSGMGTEAFF. For the CDR3, the DNA is TGTGCCAGTACCTCAGGGATGGGAACTGAAGCTTTCTTT.

The chain recombines TRBV6-1 with TRBJ2-2; no reliable D call. V was pared by 2 bases and J by 1 base, with 5 bases between. The CDR3 totals 14 residues. The germline V gene encodes CDR1 MNHNS and CDR2 SASEGT. CDR3 DNA sequence: TGTGCCAGCAGTGAACAACAGAACACCGGGGAGCTGTTTTTT. Translated: CASSEQQNTGELFF.

This clone was picked up a small number of times. J is TRBJ1-2 and V is TRBV6-2 or TRBV6-3, with TRBD1 identical over 7 bases. The V gene end was trimmed by 4 bases and the J gene end by 3 bases; junction bases not matched to a gene: 14. Germline values: CDR1 MNHEY, CDR2 SVGEGT. The CDR3 length is 17 residues. CDR3 loop: CASSSLRGLTGHYGYTF. The CDR3 bases are TGTGCCAGCAGTTCTTTGAGGGGGCTGACTGGACACTATGGCTACACCTTC.

The chain is built from TRBV18 and TRBJ1-5, with TRBD1 matching 10 bases. J was trimmed by 7 bases and V by 2 bases; bases with no gene match: 5. Germline V lookup: CDR1 KGHSH, CDR2 LQKENI. This CDR3 is 15 amino acids long. The CDR3 DNA follows: TGTGCCAGCTCACCAACGGGACAGGGGTTGCAGCCCCAGCATTTT. This gives the protein CASSPTGQGLQPQHF.

This rearrangement joins TRBV4-3 to TRBJ2-3, with TRBD2 as a possible D gene (5 bases). V dropped 1 base and J dropped 5 bases, with 10 bases sitting between them. CDR1 and CDR2 from the germline V gene are LGHNA and YSLEER. This CDR3 comprises 14 residues. The CDR3 loop is CASSQVGSGDTQYF. CDR3 coding DNA: TGCGCCAGCAGCCAAGTTGGCAGCGGAGATACGCAGTATTTT.

DNA for the CDR3: TGCGCCAGCAGCGCGAGACACCTCACAGATACGCAGTATTTT. Translated: CASSARHLTDTQYF. The genes are TRBV5-1 and TRBJ2-3; D unresolved. Per germline, CDR1 SGHRS and CDR2 YFSETQ. This CDR3 has 14 residues. The V end lost 4 bases, the J end lost 2 bases, and 11 bases lay between the germline ends.

This clone was seen just once. The chain uses TRBV4-1 and TRBJ1-3, with TRBD1 matching over 9 bases. Germline V gene sequence: CDR1 MGHRA, CDR2 YSYEKL. Unmatched junction bases numbered 12, after V lost 5 bases and J lost 4 bases. The CDR3 loop spans 17 amino acids. In DNA form, the CDR3 reads TGCGCCAGCAGCGGGGCCCCTGGGACAGGGCACGGAAACACCATATATTTT. It is translated as CASSGAPGTGHGNTIYF.

This chain connects TRBV19 to TRBJ1-1, with TRBD1 matching over 8 bases. Germline CDR1 is LNHDA and CDR2 is SQIVND (reference sequence). The CDR3 totals 16 residues. The trim removed 7 bases at V and 1 base at J, leaving 11 bases unmatched. CDR3 sequence: CASTLRLGQGNTEAFF. The DNA for the CDR3 is TGTGCCAGTACCCTCCGGCTCGGACAGGGGAACACTGAAGCTTTCTTT.

Only a few counts were recorded for this clone. DNA for the CDR3: TGTGCCAGCAGTAACACAGGGGGGAACACTGAAGCTTTCTTT. Its translation: CASSNTGGNTEAFF. The V call is TRBV3-1 (or the pseudogene TRBV3-2), the J call TRBJ1-1; 8 bases agree with TRBD1. The CDR3 runs to 14 residues. Germline V CDR1 and CDR2: LGHDT, YNNKEL (reference sequence). J lost 1 base, V lost 6 bases, and 4 bases had no gene match.

The chain links TRBV7-2 to TRBJ1-1, with 7 bases matching TRBD1. V lost 5 bases, J lost 4 bases, and 10 bases stayed unmatched. This CDR3 is built from 15 residues. The germline V gene encodes CDR1 SGHTA and CDR2 FQGNSA. The CDR3 nucleotides read TGTGCCAGCAGCCCGCAGACAGGGCGGGGCACTGAAGCTTTCTTT. Residues: CASSPQTGRGTEAFF.

This chain uses TRBV7-2 with TRBJ1-1, with 8 bases aligning to TRBD1. Trimming at V came to 5 bases and at J to 4 bases, leaving 6 bases not matched to a gene. This CDR3 region has 14 residues. Germline values: CDR1 SGHTA, CDR2 FQGNSA. CDR3 bases: TGTGCCAGCAGCGTACAGGGGGTGAGCACTGAAGCTTTCTTT. Protein: CASSVQGVSTEAFF.

This rearrangement joins TRBV9 to TRBJ2-3, with 9 bases matching TRBD2. Germline V gene lookup returns CDR1 SGDLS and CDR2 YYNGEE. The J segment lost 4 bases and the V segment lost 3 bases, leaving 12 bases of the junction unmatched. The CDR3 spans 17 residues. The CDR3 region has the DNA TGTGCCAGCAGCGCCGAGAGGGTAATAGCGGGAGCAGATACGCAGTATTTT. This encodes CASSAERVIAGADTQYF.